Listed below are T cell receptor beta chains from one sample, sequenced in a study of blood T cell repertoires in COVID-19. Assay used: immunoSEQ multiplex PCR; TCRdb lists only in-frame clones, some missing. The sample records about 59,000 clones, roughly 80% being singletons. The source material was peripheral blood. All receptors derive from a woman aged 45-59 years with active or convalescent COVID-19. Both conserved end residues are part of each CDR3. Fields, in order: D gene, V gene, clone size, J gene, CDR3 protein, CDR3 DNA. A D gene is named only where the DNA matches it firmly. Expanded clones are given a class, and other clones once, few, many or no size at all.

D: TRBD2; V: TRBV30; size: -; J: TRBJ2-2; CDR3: CAWSEGVGGYTGELFF; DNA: TGTGCCTGGAGTGAAGGGGTGGGAGGGTACACCGGGGAGCTGTTTTTT
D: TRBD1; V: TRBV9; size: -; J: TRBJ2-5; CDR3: CASSVAGQVQETQYF; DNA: TGTGCCAGCAGCGTAGCGGGACAGGTCCAAGAGACCCAGTACTTC
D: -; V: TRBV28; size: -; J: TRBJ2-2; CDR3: CASSRENTGELFF; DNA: TGTGCCAGCAGCCGAGAGAACACCGGGGAGCTGTTTTTT
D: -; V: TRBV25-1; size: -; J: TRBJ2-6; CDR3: CASSLSKTDSGANVLTF; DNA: TGTGCCAGCAGTCTAAGCAAAACAGACTCTGGGGCCAACGTCCTGACTTTC
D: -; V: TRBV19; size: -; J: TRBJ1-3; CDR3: CASRGASGTVWGNTIYF; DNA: TGTGCCAGTAGGGGGGCGTCCGGCACGGTGTGGGGAAACACCATATATTTT
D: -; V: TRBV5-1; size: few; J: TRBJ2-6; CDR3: CASSSSVAGANVLTF; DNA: TGCGCCAGCAGCTCGTCGGTAGCTGGGGCCAACGTCCTGACTTTC
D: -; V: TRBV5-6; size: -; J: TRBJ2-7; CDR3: CASSSEPGSNTYEQYF; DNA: TGTGCCAGCAGTTCGGAACCCGGGTCTAACACCTACGAGCAGTACTTC
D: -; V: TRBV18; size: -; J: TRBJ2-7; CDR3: CASSPPYNSYEQYF; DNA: TGTGCCAGCTCACCACCGTACAACTCCTACGAGCAGTACTTC
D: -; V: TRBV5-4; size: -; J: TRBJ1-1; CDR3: CASSSSGGRNTEAFF; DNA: TGTGCCAGCAGCTCCTCGGGGGGAAGGAACACTGAAGCTTTCTTT
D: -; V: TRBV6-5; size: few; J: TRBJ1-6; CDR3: CASGGNSPLHF; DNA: TGTGCCAGCGGGGGGAATTCACCCCTCCACTTT
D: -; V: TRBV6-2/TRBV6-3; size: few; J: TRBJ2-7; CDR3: CASSPSAGRVFYEQYF; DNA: TGTGCCAGCAGCCCCTCGGCTGGTCGGGTCTTCTACGAGCAGTACTTC
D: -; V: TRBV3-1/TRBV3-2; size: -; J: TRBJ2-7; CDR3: CASSHQNRVVYF; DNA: TGTGCCAGCAGCCACCAAAACAGGGTAGTGTACTTC
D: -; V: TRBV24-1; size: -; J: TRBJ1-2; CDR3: CATSDPGTGYTF; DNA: TGTGCCACCAGTGATCCGGGAACAGGCTACACCTTC
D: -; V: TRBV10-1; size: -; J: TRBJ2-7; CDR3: CASSLYEQYF; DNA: TGCGCCAGCAGCCTCTACGAGCAGTACTTC
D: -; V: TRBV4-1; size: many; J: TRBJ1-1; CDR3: CASSQEQTDSNTEAFF; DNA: TGCGCCAGCAGCCAAGAGCAAACAGATTCTAACACTGAAGCTTTCTTT
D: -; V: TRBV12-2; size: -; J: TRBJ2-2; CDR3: CASRLSGPGANTGELFF; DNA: TGTGCAAGTCGCTTATCGGGACCGGGGGCGAACACCGGGGAGCTGTTTTTT
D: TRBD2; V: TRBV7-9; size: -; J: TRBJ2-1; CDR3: CASSNRLAVSYNEQFF; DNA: TGTGCCAGCAGCAACCGACTAGCGGTATCCTACAATGAGCAGTTCTTC
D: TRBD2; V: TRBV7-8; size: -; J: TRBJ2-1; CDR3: CASSTRRTSSHEQFF; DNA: TGTGCCAGCAGCACCCGACGGACTAGCTCTCATGAGCAGTTCTTC
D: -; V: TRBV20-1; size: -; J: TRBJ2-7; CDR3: CSARAAYEQYF; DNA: TGCAGTGCTAGAGCTGCCTACGAGCAGTACTTC
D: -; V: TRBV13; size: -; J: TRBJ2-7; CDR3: CASSPNALVREQYF; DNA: TGTGCCAGCAGCCCTAACGCACTAGTACGGGAGCAGTACTTC
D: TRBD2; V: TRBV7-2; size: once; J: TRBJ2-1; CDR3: CASSFSRLAGEQFF; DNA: TGTGCCAGCAGCTTCTCTCGACTAGCGGGAGAGCAGTTCTTC
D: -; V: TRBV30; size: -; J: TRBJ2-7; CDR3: CAWGGGGYEQYF; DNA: TGTGCCTGGGGGGGCGGGGGCTACGAGCAGTACTTC
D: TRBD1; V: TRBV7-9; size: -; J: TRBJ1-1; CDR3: CASSWGQGNTEAFF; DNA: TGTGCCAGCAGCTGGGGACAGGGGAACACTGAAGCTTTCTTT
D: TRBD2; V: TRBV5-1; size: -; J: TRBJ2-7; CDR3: CASSSSLAGPYEQYF; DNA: TGCGCCAGCAGCTCCTCGCTAGCGGGGCCCTACGAGCAGTACTTC
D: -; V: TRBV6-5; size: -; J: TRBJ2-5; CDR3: CASSPQSRVGETQYF; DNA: TGTGCCAGCAGTCCACAGTCCAGGGTCGGTGAGACCCAGTACTTC
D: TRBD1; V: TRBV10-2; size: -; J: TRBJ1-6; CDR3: CASSADRMVSPLHF; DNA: TGCGCCAGCAGTGCGGACAGGATGGTATCACCCCTCCACTTT
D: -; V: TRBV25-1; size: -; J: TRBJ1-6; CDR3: CASRSPEGDNSPLHF; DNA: TGTGCCAGCAGGTCCCCGGAGGGCGATAATTCACCCCTCCACTTT
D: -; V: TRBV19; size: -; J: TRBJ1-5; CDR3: CASSVPISNQPQHF; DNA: TGTGCCAGTAGTGTGCCTATTAGCAATCAGCCCCAGCATTTT
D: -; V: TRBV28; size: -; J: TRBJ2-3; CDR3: CASSPSSAGTDTQYF; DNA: TGTGCCAGCAGCCCCAGCAGTGCGGGCACAGATACGCAGTATTTT
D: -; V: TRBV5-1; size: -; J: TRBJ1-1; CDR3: CASSLGQGAAEAFF; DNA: TGCGCCAGCAGCTTAGGCCAGGGTGCTGCTGAAGCTTTCTTT
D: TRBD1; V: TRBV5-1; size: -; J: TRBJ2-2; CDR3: CASSPGQGEYLNTGELFF; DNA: TGCGCCAGCAGCCCCGGACAGGGGGAGTACCTCAACACCGGGGAGCTGTTTTTT
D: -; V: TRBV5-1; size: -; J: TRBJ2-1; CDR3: CASSLELGHEQFF; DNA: TGCGCCAGCAGCTTGGAACTGGGGCATGAGCAGTTCTTC
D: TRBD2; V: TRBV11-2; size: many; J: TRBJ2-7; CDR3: CASSPSAGGPYEQYF; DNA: TGTGCCAGCAGCCCTTCAGCGGGAGGGCCCTACGAGCAGTACTTC
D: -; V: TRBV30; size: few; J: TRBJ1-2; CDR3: CAWSGETYGYTF; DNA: TGTGCCTGGAGCGGGGAGACCTATGGCTACACCTTC
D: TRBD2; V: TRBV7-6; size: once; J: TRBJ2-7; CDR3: CASSWTGGPYEQYF; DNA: TGTGCCAGCAGCTGGACGGGAGGGCCCTACGAGCAGTACTTC
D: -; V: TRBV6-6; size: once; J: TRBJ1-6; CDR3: CASSSGISGTYSPLHF; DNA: TGTGCCAGCAGTTCTGGGATCAGCGGGACCTATTCACCCCTCCACTTT
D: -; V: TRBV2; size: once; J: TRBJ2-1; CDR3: CASSEAVPGAGNNEQFF; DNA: TGTGCCAGCAGTGAAGCGGTCCCGGGAGCTGGTAACAATGAGCAGTTCTTC
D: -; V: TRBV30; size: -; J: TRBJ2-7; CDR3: CAWEGPGYEQYF; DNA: TGTGCCTGGGAGGGGCCCGGGTACGAGCAGTACTTC